These 10 T cell receptor beta chains originate from one sample sequenced in a study of cytomegalovirus exposure and HLA in healthy donors. Researchers ran the PCR with 60 Vbeta and 13 Jbeta primers. Clones were sequenced by immunoSEQ multiplex PCR, and TCRdb holds only the in-frame ones, with some missing. Its clone listing holds 80,000 to 100,000 clones. Specimen: PBMCs. The receptors were sampled from a woman aged 25-40 years in good health and CMV-seronegative.

The DNA of the CDR3 is TGTGCCAGCAGTGAAAGCGTCAATCAGCCCCAGCATTTT. It is translated as CASSESVNQPQHF. The chain links TRBV6-1 to TRBJ1-5, with D hard to call. Trimming cost V 2 bases and J 3 bases, with 5 bases left between them. The CDR3 loop spans 13 amino acids. From germline, CDR1 is MNHNS and CDR2 SASEGT.

The rearrangement uses TRBV11-2 and TRBJ2-1; TRBD2 agrees at 9 bases. The germline V gene has CDR1 SGHAT and CDR2 FQNNGV. V dropped 4 bases and J dropped 5; count of bases not matched to a gene: 3. The CDR3 has 14 residues. CDR3 residues: CASSWTSVNNEQFF. The CDR3 DNA is TGTGCCAGCAGCTGGACTAGCGTCAACAATGAGCAGTTCTTC.

The gene calls are TRBV27 and TRBJ1-1; TRBD1 matches at 10 bases. Trimming removed 6 bases from V and 1 base from J; junction bases left unmatched: 8. CDR1 is MNHEY, CDR2 SMNVEV, per germline (reference sequence). This CDR3 is 16 amino acids long. CDR3 sequence: CASSYSGTGANTEAFF. In DNA, the CDR3 is TGTGCCAGCAGCTACTCCGGGACAGGGGCGAACACTGAAGCTTTCTTT.

This chain uses TRBV18 with TRBJ2-7; the match to TRBD2 covers 13 bases. V shed 3 bases, J shed 3 bases, and the junction held 2 bases outside the gene matches. Germline lookup yields CDR1 KGHSH and CDR2 LQKENI. This CDR3 region has 15 residues. This CDR3 is CASSPTSGGVYEQYF. DNA for the CDR3: TGTGCCAGCTCACCCACTAGCGGGGGGGTCTACGAGCAGTACTTC.

The rearrangement uses TRBV6-6 and TRBJ2-7, with 9 bases matching TRBD2. CDR3 length: 16 amino acids. Germline V gene data show CDR1 as MNHNY and CDR2 as SVGAGI (reference sequence). V lost 2 bases to trimming and J lost 3 bases; unmatched junction nucleotides: 8. The CDR3 loop reads CASSYIVAGAIYEQYF. For the CDR3, the DNA is TGTGCCAGCAGTTACATTGTAGCGGGGGCCATCTACGAGCAGTACTTC.

V and J are TRBV6-4 and TRBJ2-7; weak D call: TRBD2 (6 bases). This CDR3 is built from 15 residues. V lost 5 bases and J 4 bases, leaving 18 bases between the germline ends. Per germline, CDR1 MRHNA and CDR2 SNTAGT. The CDR3 DNA sequence: TGTGCCAGCAGTCTTCTCCCTGGAGGGGTTTACGAGCAGTACTTC. Residues: CASSLLPGGVYEQYF.

The gene calls are TRBV6-6 and TRBJ2-3; 8 bases line up with TRBD2. Looked up from germline, CDR1 is MNHNY and CDR2 is SVGAGI (reference sequence). V shed 7 bases and J 2 bases; nucleotides not matched to a gene: 11. CDR3 length: 16 residues. The CDR3 nucleotides are TGTGCCAGCACCCCCTCGGGGGGGGGTTACACAGATACGCAGTATTTT. This translates into CASTPSGGGYTDTQYF.

The chain is built from TRBV9 and TRBJ2-7; TRBD1 matches at 7 bases. Germline loops: CDR1 SGDLS, CDR2 YYNGEE. The CDR3 extends over 15 amino acids. Germline trimming cut 5 bases from V and 5 bases from J; bases unmatched to any gene: 13. This CDR3 is CASSPQGTVSHEQYF. The DNA of the CDR3 is TGTGCCAGCAGTCCCCAGGGGACAGTGAGCCACGAGCAGTACTTC.

This chain joins TRBV29-1 and TRBJ1-1; D is unclear. Trimming took 8 bases from V and 7 from J, leaving 14 bases between them. The CDR3 contains 11 residues. The germline V gene has CDR1 SQVTM and CDR2 ANQGSEA. The CDR3 here is CSPLGGSEAFF. The CDR3 nucleotides read TGCAGCCCCTTAGGAGGGAGTGAAGCTTTCTTT.

Comment on this clone: One end of the junction varies from germline; a read error may be responsible. The sample holds other DNA sequences that translate to the same CDR3. The gene calls are TRBV5-4 and TRBJ1-1; 7 bases align to TRBD1. CDR3 length: 13 amino acids. Germline CDR1 and CDR2: SGHNT and YYREEE (reference sequence). The DNA for the CDR3 is TGTGCCAGCAGCGCCCGGACAGGCGATGAAGCCTTCTTT. Its protein product is CASSARTGDEAFF.